The clone carrying this T cell receptor (beta chain) was counted a single time. Its antigen is currently unknown. The sample originates from a study of T-cell reconstitution after alpha-beta-depleted transplantation in children. Study-wide points: After one year, T-cell counts and TCRbeta diversity mostly came from new T cells. Surviving recipient T cells and intrathymic progenitors accounted for some patients' high TCRbeta diversity at day 60. Expanded clones from the graft, numbering several hundred, reportedly supplied alpha-beta T cells about two months after transplant.

Between the trimmed V and J ends, which lost 8 bases and 3 bases, there was a span of 17 bases. The CDR3 extends over 13 amino acids. CDR1 is DFQATT, CDR2 SNEGSKA, per germline (reference sequence). Preparation of the TCRbeta library was carried out with unique molecular identifiers. TCRdb fed the PCR reads into MiXCR, producing one record per CDR3 protein. The sample yields about 980,000 distinct CDR3 sequences, about 31% seen once. This receptor was obtained from a boy under three years old who had a stem cell transplant for SCID, so the T cells may come from the graft donor. Sequenced here: PBMCs, mostly from graft donor cells, sampled 360 days after TCRalphabeta/CD19-depleted stem cell transplant. The genes are TRBV20-1 and TRBJ2-7; D is possibly TRBD1 or TRBD2 (5 bases each). Here the CDR3 reads CSFPGALVYEQYF. CDR3 DNA: TGCAGTTTCCCCGGGGCCCTCGTCTACGAGCAGTACTTC.